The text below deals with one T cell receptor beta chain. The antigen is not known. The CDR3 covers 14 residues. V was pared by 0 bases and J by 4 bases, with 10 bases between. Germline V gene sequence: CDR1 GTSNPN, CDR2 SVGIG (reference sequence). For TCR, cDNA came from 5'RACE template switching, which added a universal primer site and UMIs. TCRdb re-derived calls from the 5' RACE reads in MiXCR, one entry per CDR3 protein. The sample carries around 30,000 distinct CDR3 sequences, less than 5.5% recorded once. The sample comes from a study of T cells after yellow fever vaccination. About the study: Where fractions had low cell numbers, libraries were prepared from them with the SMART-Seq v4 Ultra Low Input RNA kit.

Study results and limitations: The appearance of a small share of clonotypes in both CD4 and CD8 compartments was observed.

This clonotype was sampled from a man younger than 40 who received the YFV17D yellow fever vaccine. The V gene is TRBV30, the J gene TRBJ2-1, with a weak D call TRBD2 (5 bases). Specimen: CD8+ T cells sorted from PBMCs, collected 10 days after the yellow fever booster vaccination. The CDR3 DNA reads TGTGCCTGGAGTGTCCTAGCAGATTACAATGAGCAGTTCTTC. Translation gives CAWSVLADYNEQFF.